The TCR beta chain described here comes from a study of cytomegalovirus exposure and HLA in healthy donors. PCR employed 60 Vbeta and 13 Jbeta primers. Libraries were prepared by immunoSEQ multiplex PCR; TCRdb keeps only in-frame clonotypes and omits some of them. The sample spans roughly 190,000 clones; the ten largest clones claim about 0.79%. This clonotype was sampled from a woman between 18 and 29 years old in good health and CMV-seropositive. The material sequenced was PBMCs.

This chain's CDR3 is CASSLADSNQPQHF. The DNA for the CDR3 is TGTGCCAGCAGCTTGGCAGATAGCAATCAGCCCCAGCATTTT. The chain links TRBV5-5 to TRBJ1-5; no definite D call. This CDR3 has 14 residues. The ends were cut back, 0 bases at V and 0 bases at J, with 4 bases in the middle. The germline V gene has CDR1 SGHKS and CDR2 YYEKEE (reference sequence).